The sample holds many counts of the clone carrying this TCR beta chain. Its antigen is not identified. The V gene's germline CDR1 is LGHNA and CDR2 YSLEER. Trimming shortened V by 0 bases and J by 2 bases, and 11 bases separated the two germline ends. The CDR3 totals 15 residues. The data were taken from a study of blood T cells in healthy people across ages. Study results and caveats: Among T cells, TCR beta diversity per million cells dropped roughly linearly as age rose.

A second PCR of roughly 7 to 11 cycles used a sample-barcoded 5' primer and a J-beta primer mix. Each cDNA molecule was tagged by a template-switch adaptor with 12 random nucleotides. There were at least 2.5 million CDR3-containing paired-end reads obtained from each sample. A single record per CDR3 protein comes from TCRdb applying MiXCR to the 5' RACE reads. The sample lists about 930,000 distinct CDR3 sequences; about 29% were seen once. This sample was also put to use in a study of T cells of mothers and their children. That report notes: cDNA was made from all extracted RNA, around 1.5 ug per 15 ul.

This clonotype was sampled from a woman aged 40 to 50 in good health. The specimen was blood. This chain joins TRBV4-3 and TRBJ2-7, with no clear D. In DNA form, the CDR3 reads TGCGCCAGCAGCCAAGATAGATCGTGGGCCTACGAGCAGTACTTC. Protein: CASSQDRSWAYEQYF.